A selection of T cell receptor beta chains follows, all from one sample in a study of blood T cell repertoires in COVID-19. This table comes from immunoSEQ multiplex PCR, and its TCRdb copy is limited to in-frame clones, with some not included. The table has hundreds of thousands of clones, around 87% seen once. The sample taken for sequencing was peripheral blood. These receptor sequences come from a man aged 60 to 75 with acute or convalescent COVID-19. The CDR3 runs from the conserved cysteine through the conserved F or W.

TRBV2	TRBJ2-7	CASSWTGGRSYEQYF
TRBV20-1	TRBJ2-3	CSASNSRGSTDTQYF
TRBV28	TRBJ2-7	CASSLGTDVRTPSYEQYF
TRBV18	TRBJ1-2	CASGSDNLPDYGYTF
TRBV19	TRBJ2-1	CASNTNPQYNEQFF
TRBV9	TRBJ1-1	CASSVSSGTTEAFF
TRBV6-5	TRBJ1-5	CASISAGNQPQHF
TRBV5-1	TRBJ1-1	CASSLVAGVIDTEAFF
TRBV19	TRBJ1-1	CASSIASGWDTEAFF
TRBV2	TRBJ2-1	CASTQAGGAYNEQFF
TRBV7-3	TRBJ2-3	CASSLTGTGTPSGTQYF
TRBV5-4	TRBJ2-4	CASSAGLAEDIQYF
TRBV30	TRBJ1-6	CAWSSGTVSVSPLHF
TRBV11-3	TRBJ2-7	CASSLAPPYEQYF
TRBV4-2	TRBJ2-7	CASSQPWGESYEQYF
TRBV30	TRBJ1-5	CAWSAWSGSMKPQHF
TRBV15	TRBJ2-5	CATSRFPTGGETQYF
TRBV14	TRBJ1-3	CASSLGQGVIGNTIYF
TRBV2	TRBJ1-3	CASTRARNTIYF
TRBV11-2	TRBJ2-7	CASSPGLAGYEQYF
TRBV2	TRBJ1-1	CASSVSAGGGGTEAFF
TRBV27	TRBJ1-2	CASSPLDRGSGYTF
TRBV10-2	TRBJ2-3	CASSDGATGYF
TRBV28	TRBJ2-3	CASSGRTKGPDTQYF
TRBV11-3	TRBJ2-1	CASSSYQGTEQFF
TRBV14	TRBJ1-1	CASSQVPTVEAFF
TRBV19	TRBJ1-1	CASSKTGVNTEAFF
TRBV6-5	TRBJ1-4	CASSYGRPNGEKLFF
TRBV3-1/TRBV3-2	TRBJ1-6	CASSQVGGGGSPLHF
TRBV9	TRBJ2-5	CASSPFGQETQYF
TRBV29-1	TRBJ1-5	CSVDPGGGQPQHF
TRBV3-1/TRBV3-2	TRBJ1-3	CASSQGLTGSGNTIYF
TRBV5-1	TRBJ1-6	CASSLAGDPNSPLHF
TRBV4-2	TRBJ2-7	CASSEEGGLYEQYF
TRBV18	TRBJ2-7	CASSQGQLEQYF
TRBV19	TRBJ1-2	CASSHWRGGYTF
TRBV7-3	TRBJ2-5	CASSTNGAGGPLDF
TRBV7-3	TRBJ2-5	CASSLPLGGPSETQYF
TRBV6-5	TRBJ1-5	CALNFGPGDRQPQHF
TRBV28	TRBJ2-1	CASSAGLAGVYEQFF
TRBV5-4	TRBJ2-1	CASPVGHPKGYNEQFF
TRBV2	TRBJ2-3	CASIKDRGGTDTQYF
TRBV18	TRBJ1-2	CASSPGWNNYGYTF
TRBV5-1	TRBJ2-3	CASSSHTTSGGSTDTQYF
TRBV6-5	TRBJ1-6	CASSYGRGVGSPLHF
TRBV3-1/TRBV3-2	TRBJ2-7	CASSQGAMTGGYEQYF
TRBV12-3/TRBV12-4	TRBJ1-2	CASTIQVAYGYTF
TRBV28	TRBJ2-3	CASSLVGGGAADTQYF
TRBV18	TRBJ1-2	CASSPRKEQGNYGYTF
TRBV4-2	TRBJ2-1	CASSQELAGGPPPNEQFF